Listed here are 21 T cell receptor beta chains from one sample, sequenced in a study of blood T cell repertoires in COVID-19. Profiled with immunoSEQ multiplex PCR; TCRdb holds only in-frame clones, not every one. The sample gives some 240,000 clones, 82% of which show up once; around 12% is in the top ten. What was sequenced was peripheral blood. These receptors came from a woman aged 60-70 years with active or convalescent COVID-19.

J is TRBJ2-3 and V is TRBV5-4; 8 nucleotides line up with TRBD2. J was trimmed by 1 base and V by 2 bases; bases with no gene match: 6. CDR3 length: 16 amino acids. Germline-derived CDR1 and CDR2 are SGHNT and YYREEE (reference sequence). The CDR3: CASSFPSGLGTDTQYF. CDR3 nucleotides: TGTGCCAGCAGCTTCCCTAGCGGGCTGGGCACAGATACGCAGTATTTT.

The rearrangement joins TRBV6-5 to TRBJ2-4; D possibly corresponds to TRBD1 (7 bases). The V end was cut by 2 bases, the J end by 4 bases, with 12 bases between. This CDR3 comprises 15 residues. CDR1 MNHEY and CDR2 SVGAGI come from the germline V gene. This chain's CDR3 is CASSYGRTGKNIQYF. The CDR3 coding sequence is TGTGCCAGCAGTTACGGGAGGACAGGAAAAAACATTCAGTACTTC.

The chain recombines TRBV29-1 with TRBJ1-3; unclear D gene. The CDR3 length is 11 residues. Trimming shortened V by 8 bases and J by 2 bases, and 7 bases separated the two germline ends. Germline-derived CDR1 and CDR2 are SQVTM and ANQGSEA. CDR3 DNA: TGCAGCTTTCAGACTGGAAACACCATATATTTT. Amino acid sequence: CSFQTGNTIYF. Combining the CDR3 with reference TRBV29-1 and TRBJ1-3 gives the whole variable domain SAVISQKPSRDICQRGTSLTIQCQVDSQVTMMFWYRQQPGQSLTLIATANQGSEATYESGFVIDKFPISRPNLTFSTLTVSNMSPEDSSIYLCSFQTGNTIYFGEGSWLTVV.

This clone was found a few times. J is TRBJ1-1 and V is TRBV2; no firm D call. CDR1 is SNHLY and CDR2 is FYNNEI in the germline V gene. V was clipped by 6 bases and J by 5 bases, with 16 bases between them. This CDR3 has 14 residues. CDR3 nucleotide sequence: TGTGCCAGCAGGGGCAGATACCCAAATACTGAAGCTTTCTTT. Amino acids: CASRGRYPNTEAFF.

This clone was detected once. In nucleotides, the CDR3 is TGCGCCAGCAGGACCCCACAGGGGTGTTACGAGCAGTACTTC. Translated: CASRTPQGCYEQYF. The chain couples TRBV10-1 to TRBJ2-7; 7 bases match TRBD1. This CDR3 has 14 amino acids. CDR1 is WNHNN and CDR2 is SYGVQD in the germline V gene (reference sequence). The ends lost 6 bases at V and 4 bases at J; junction bases unmatched: 9.

This chain links TRBV5-4 with TRBJ1-1; 7 positions agree with TRBD1. This CDR3 has 13 amino acids. V dropped 3 bases and J dropped 5; count of bases not matched to a gene: 4. The germline gives CDR1 SGHNT, CDR2 YYREEE (reference sequence). CDR3 amino acids: CASSSQGETEAFF. The CDR3 DNA is TGTGCCAGCAGCTCCCAGGGGGAGACTGAAGCTTTCTTT.

A single count supports this clone. V is TRBV4-1 and J is TRBJ1-5; TRBD1 might be the D (5 bases). The CDR3 spans 15 residues. The germline V gene has CDR1 MGHRA and CDR2 YSYEKL. V gave up 4 bases and J gave up 3 bases, with 13 bases separating them. CDR3 in DNA: TGCGCCAGCAGCCCCCCCCCAGGGATCAATCAGCCCCAGCATTTT. Protein product: CASSPPPGINQPQHF.

The chain is built from TRBV7-8 and TRBJ1-3; 7 bases align to TRBD1. V was pared by 1 base and J by 4 bases, with 13 bases of the junction left unmatched. CDR3 length: 18 residues. Germline V gene lookup returns CDR1 SGHVS and CDR2 FQNEAQ. CDR3 sequence: CASSLEGGRGRTGNTIYF. The CDR3 DNA sequence: TGTGCCAGCAGCTTAGAGGGGGGAAGGGGGCGCACCGGAAACACCATATATTTT.

In the case of this clone: Other DNA sequences from this sample encode an identical CDR3 as well. The chain has TRBV12-3 or TRBV12-4 and TRBJ1-2; a weak D match, TRBD1 (5 bases). CDR3 length: 13 amino acids. V was trimmed by 3 bases and J by 7 bases, leaving 12 bases between them. The DNA for the CDR3 is TGTGCCAGCAGTTTGGGGGGTGGGAGTGGCTACACCTTC. Its translation: CASSLGGGSGYTF.

This chain connects TRBV27 to TRBJ1-6; 8 bases are shared with TRBD1. J gave up 7 bases and V 5 bases, and 4 bases lay outside the gene matches. The CDR3 length is 14 residues. In germline, CDR1 is MNHEY, CDR2 SMNVEV (reference sequence). The CDR3 here is CASSPRGRNSPLHF. Written as DNA, the CDR3 is TGTGCCAGCAGTCCCAGGGGGCGAAATTCACCCCTCCACTTT.

The genes are TRBV5-6 and TRBJ1-1; maybe TRBD1 (5 bases). Per the germline V gene, CDR1 is SGHDT and CDR2 is YYEEEE. The CDR3 spans 12 residues. V gave up 7 bases and J gave up 1 base, with 8 bases separating them. CDR3 region: CASLGQNTEAFF. The DNA for the CDR3 is TGTGCCAGCCTGGGGCAGAACACTGAAGCTTTCTTT.

V usage is TRBV23-1 and J usage is TRBJ2-5; possible D gene TRBD2, 6 bases. Being an ORF, TRBV23-1 has a function that is uncertain. The CDR3 is 17 residues long. The germline V and J ends were trimmed by 0 bases and 3 bases, with 17 bases remaining between them. This CDR3 is CASSQSTQGGREETQYF. The CDR3 DNA is TGCGCCAGCAGTCAATCGACCCAGGGAGGAAGGGAAGAGACCCAGTACTTC.

This chain joins TRBV21-1 and TRBJ1-2; no check of the table's D call, TRBD1, against the DNA was made. TRBV21-1 constitutes a pseudogene. This CDR3 comprises 11 residues. The CDR3 DNA is TGTGCCGCCATTAGGGGCTATGGCTACACCTTC. Encoded protein: CAAIRGYGYTF.

The V gene is TRBV5-1, the J gene TRBJ2-6; D may be TRBD2 (6 bases). The germline V gene has CDR1 SGHRS and CDR2 YFSETQ. The CDR3 extends over 16 amino acids. Trimming stripped 5 bases from V and 0 bases from J, with 12 bases between. The CDR3 sequence: CASRSEGRSGANVLTF. The CDR3 DNA reads TGCGCCAGCAGGTCGGAGGGGCGCTCTGGGGCCAACGTCCTGACTTTC.

The genes are TRBV5-1 and TRBJ1-2, with 7 bases identical to TRBD1. Trimming took 0 bases from V and 0 from J; bases not matched to a gene: 5. The CDR3 runs to 16 residues. Germline-derived CDR1 and CDR2 are SGHRS and YFSETQ. The CDR3 DNA sequence: TGCGCCAGCAGCTTGGCGGAGGGGGCGGCTAACTATGGCTACACCTTC. Translation gives CASSLAEGAANYGYTF.

This clone appeared a single time. J is TRBJ2-2 and V is TRBV6-6; D remains ambiguous. Trimming took off 7 bases at V and 0 bases at J, with 9 bases between the two ends. Germline V gene data show CDR1 as MNHNY and CDR2 as SVGAGI (reference sequence). The CDR3 contains 14 residues. The CDR3, as DNA: TGTGCCAGCACAGTCTCACCGAACACCGGGGAGCTGTTTTTT. Translating gives CASTVSPNTGELFF.

The V and J genes are TRBV18 and TRBJ2-5, with D maybe TRBD1 (5 bases). The CDR3 extends over 14 amino acids. Germline V gene data show CDR1 as KGHSH and CDR2 as LQKENI. The V end was cut by 1 base, the J end by 0 bases, with 6 bases between. The DNA of the CDR3 is TGTGCCAGCTCACCACTGACAGACCAAGAGACCCAGTACTTC. It encodes CASSPLTDQETQYF.

The V gene is TRBV7-9, the J gene TRBJ1-1; maybe TRBD1 (5 bases). The CDR3 loop spans 14 amino acids. V dropped 4 bases and J dropped 6 bases, with 15 bases sitting between them. The V gene's germline CDR1 is SEHNR and CDR2 FQNEAQ (reference sequence). The CDR3 protein is CASSSGTREAEAFF. The CDR3 DNA sequence: TGTGCCAGCAGCTCGGGGACCCGGGAGGCTGAAGCTTTCTTT. The full variable domain, with the rest looked up from reference TRBV7-9 and TRBJ1-1, is DTGVSQNPRHKITKRGQNVTFRCDPISEHNRLYWYRQTLGQGPEFLTYFQNEAQLEKSRLLSDRFSAERPKGSFSTLEIQRTEQGDSAMYLCASSSGTREAEAFFGQGTRLTVV.

The chain carries TRBV9 and TRBJ1-2; D unclear. CDR1 and CDR2 (germline): SGDLS, YYNGEE. V lost 0 bases and J lost 3, with 6 bases in between. This CDR3 region has 13 residues. CDR3 in DNA: TGTGCCAGCAGCGTAGGGGAGGACTATGGCTACACCTTC. This translates into CASSVGEDYGYTF.

The chain has TRBV18 and TRBJ1-5; perhaps TRBD1 as D (5 bases). Germline CDR1 is KGHSH and CDR2 is LQKENI. Trimming took off 3 bases at V and 2 bases at J, with 11 bases between the two ends. The CDR3 has 15 amino acids. The CDR3 is CASSPGRVGNQPQHF. CDR3 nucleotide sequence: TGTGCCAGCTCACCGGGCAGGGTTGGCAATCAGCCCCAGCATTTT.

The rearrangement links TRBV7-9 to TRBJ1-3; perhaps TRBD1 as D (6 bases). CDR3 length equals 16 residues. Germline V gene data show CDR1 as SEHNR and CDR2 as FQNEAQ (reference sequence). Between the trimmed V and J ends, which lost 10 bases and 0 bases, there was a span of 19 bases. DNA of the CDR3: TGTGCCACCACGGGGGCGGAGTCCTTCTCTGGAAACACCATATATTTT. It yields the protein CATTGAESFSGNTIYF.